This T cell receptor (beta chain) came from a study of CD8 T cells in ankylosing spondylitis. The CDR3 is 14 amino acids. Germline V gene sequence: CDR1 MNHEY, CDR2 SVGEGT. J was trimmed by 4 bases and V by 2 bases; bases with no gene match: 4. This clonotype came up many times. The antigen remains unidentified. General study findings and limits: Ankylosing spondylitis blood appeared to be characterized by a TCR beta motif of under ten highly homologous variants. Disease-linked clones reportedly concentrated significantly in matched ankylosing spondylitis synovial fluid.

Quantitative molecular-barcoded 5'-RACE generated the TCR beta libraries. A single record per CDR3 protein comes from TCRdb applying MiXCR to the 5' RACE reads. The table lists a few hundred thousand distinct CDR3 sequences, about 13% of them singletons. This clonotype originated in a male donor with ankylosing spondylitis. Sequencing was carried out using blood, either unsorted or a sorted T cell fraction (not recorded which). The chain uses TRBV6-2 or TRBV6-3 and TRBJ2-5, with 7 nucleotides matching TRBD2. The CDR3 DNA reads as TGTGCCAGCAGTTACGCTACGGGGGGAGAGACCCAGTACTTC. Protein sequence: CASSYATGGETQYF.